The rows below give T cell receptor beta chains drawn from one sample of a study of blood T cell repertoires in COVID-19. The repertoire was sequenced with immunoSEQ multiplex PCR; TCRdb's copy has only in-frame clones and lacks some. The profile shows under 200,000 clones, approximately 86% of them singletons. The sequenced sample was peripheral blood. These receptors all come from a woman of 80 years or more with COVID-19, enrolled during active disease. CDR3s include the opening cysteine and the closing phenylalanine or tryptophan. The D gene is left open where the match is weak. A row's size may be missing; if present it is once, few, many or a size class.

D: .; J: TRBJ1-2; length: 15; V: TRBV5-8; size: few; DNA: TGTGCCAGCAGCCACTCGACTGTAGCTAACTATGGCTACACCTTC; CDR3: CASSHSTVANYGYTF
D: .; J: TRBJ2-2; length: 17; V: TRBV2; size: .; DNA: TGTGCCAGCAGTGTTTTGGGGGGGACACGGAACACCGGGGAGCTGTTTTTT; CDR3: CASSVLGGTRNTGELFF
D: TRBD2; J: TRBJ2-7; length: 16; V: TRBV3-1/TRBV3-2; size: .; DNA: TGTGCCAGCAGCCGGACTAGCGGGAGTGGAATCCGCGAGCAGTACTTC; CDR3: CASSRTSGSGIREQYF
D: TRBD1; J: TRBJ2-4; length: 16; V: TRBV5-6; size: .; DNA: TGTGCCAGCAGCTTAGGGACAGGGGAAGCCAAAAACATTCAGTACTTC; CDR3: CASSLGTGEAKNIQYF
D: .; J: TRBJ1-5; length: 14; V: TRBV24-1; size: .; DNA: TGTGCCACCAGTGTGTCCGGGGGAGACGTGCCCCAGCATTTT; CDR3: CATSVSGGDVPQHF
D: .; J: TRBJ1-6; length: 14; V: TRBV14; size: .; DNA: TGTGCCAGCAGCCAAGAACAGGGAAATTCACCCCTCCACTTT; CDR3: CASSQEQGNSPLHF
D: .; J: TRBJ2-1; length: 18; V: TRBV3-1/TRBV3-2; size: .; DNA: TGTGCCAGCAGCCAAGATGTAGGAGCGGCCCGAACAGTCGGTGAGCAGTTCTTC; CDR3: CASSQDVGAARTVGEQFF
D: TRBD1; J: TRBJ1-4; length: 14; V: TRBV4-1; size: .; DNA: TGCGCCAGCAGCCAAGAAGGGACAGGAGAAAAACTGTTTTTT; CDR3: CASSQEGTGEKLFF
D: TRBD2; J: TRBJ2-5; length: 15; V: TRBV24-1; size: few; DNA: TGTGCCACCAGTGACCCCTCCGGGGGGGAGGGGACCCAGTACTTC; CDR3: CATSDPSGGEGTQYF
D: .; J: TRBJ1-3; length: 17; V: TRBV5-6; size: .; DNA: TGTGCCAGCAGTTTCGGCCCGGAACAGGGTGCTGGAAACACCATATATTTT; CDR3: CASSFGPEQGAGNTIYF
D: TRBD1; J: TRBJ2-5; length: 13; V: TRBV7-7; size: .; DNA: TGTGCCAGCAGCCTGACAGGGCTGGAGACCCAGTACTTC; CDR3: CASSLTGLETQYF
D: .; J: TRBJ1-5; length: 14; V: TRBV2; size: once; DNA: TGTGCCAGCCAGGGCAGTTATAGCAATCAGCCCCAGCATTTT; CDR3: CASQGSYSNQPQHF
D: .; J: TRBJ2-3; length: 15; V: TRBV7-8; size: .; DNA: TGTGCCAGCAGCGCTTCCGACAGATACACAGATACGCAGTATTTT; CDR3: CASSASDRYTDTQYF
D: .; J: TRBJ2-2; length: 13; V: TRBV5-4; size: .; DNA: TGTGCCAGCAGCCAGTCTCCCACCGGGGAGCTGTTTTTT; CDR3: CASSQSPTGELFF
D: .; J: TRBJ1-1; length: 14; V: TRBV6-2/TRBV6-3; size: few; DNA: TGTGCCAGCACCCCGACCAGTGGAGGAACTGAAGCTTTCTTT; CDR3: CASTPTSGGTEAFF
D: .; J: TRBJ2-3; length: 13; V: TRBV6-4; size: .; DNA: TGTGCCAGCTCCGCGGCCGAAAGAGATACGCAGTATTTT; CDR3: CASSAAERDTQYF
D: TRBD1; J: TRBJ1-1; length: 14; V: TRBV20-1; size: once; DNA: TGCAGTGCTAGTGGAGGCGGAAGGGGGCGTGAAGCTTTCTTT; CDR3: CSASGGGRGREAFF
D: TRBD2; J: TRBJ2-4; length: 15; V: TRBV6-5; size: .; DNA: TGTGCCAGCAGGGGCGGGAGGGACGGTGGAAACATTCAGTACTTC; CDR3: CASRGGRDGGNIQYF
D: .; J: TRBJ2-5; length: 15; V: TRBV6-6; size: once; DNA: TGTGCCAGCAGAGATTCAGGGGAAGGTGGAGAGACCCAGTACTTC; CDR3: CASRDSGEGGETQYF
D: .; J: TRBJ2-2; length: 15; V: TRBV7-6; size: .; DNA: TGTGCCAGCAGCTTTTCGGACTCGAACACCGGGGAGCTGTTTTTT; CDR3: CASSFSDSNTGELFF
D: .; J: TRBJ2-3; length: 16; V: TRBV19; size: .; DNA: TGTGCCAGTACCCCCCGGGTCGCCGGAGCCCAAGATACGCAGTATTTT; CDR3: CASTPRVAGAQDTQYF
D: TRBD2; J: TRBJ2-3; length: 15; V: TRBV6-5; size: .; DNA: TGTGCCAGCAGTTACTCGGGCGGGAGGGTAGATACGCAGTATTTT; CDR3: CASSYSGGRVDTQYF
D: .; J: TRBJ2-3; length: 15; V: TRBV19; size: once; DNA: TGTGCCAGTAGTAGGAGACAGATCGGCACGGATACGCAGTATTTT; CDR3: CASSRRQIGTDTQYF
D: .; J: TRBJ1-1; length: 15; V: TRBV15; size: .; DNA: TGTGCCACCAGCAGAGATAGTAAGGGAGGTACTGAAGCTTTCTTT; CDR3: CATSRDSKGGTEAFF
D: TRBD1; J: TRBJ2-2; length: 16; V: TRBV3-1/TRBV3-2; size: .; DNA: TGTGCCAGCAGCCTTCATACAGGGGTGGGGACCGGGGAGCTGTTTTTT; CDR3: CASSLHTGVGTGELFF
D: .; J: TRBJ2-6; length: 16; V: TRBV7-3; size: .; DNA: TGTGCCAGCAGCATGGGCCCTAGCGATGGGGCCAACGTCCTGACTTTC; CDR3: CASSMGPSDGANVLTF
D: TRBD1; J: TRBJ2-1; length: 13; V: TRBV12-3/TRBV12-4; size: .; DNA: TGTGCCAGCACGGGACAGGGTTCGAATGAGCAGTTCTTC; CDR3: CASTGQGSNEQFF
D: TRBD2; J: TRBJ2-5; length: 16; V: TRBV9; size: .; DNA: TGTGCCAGCAGCCCAGCGGGGGGCACAATCCAAGAGACCCAGTACTTC; CDR3: CASSPAGGTIQETQYF
D: TRBD1; J: TRBJ2-2; length: 13; V: TRBV4-1; size: .; DNA: TGCGCCAGCAGCCCCGACAGGGGACGGGAGCTGTTTTTT; CDR3: CASSPDRGRELFF
D: .; J: TRBJ2-3; length: 16; V: TRBV6-2/TRBV6-3; size: .; DNA: TGTGCCAGCAGTTACGCTGGACTCATCTCCACAGATACGCAGTATTTT; CDR3: CASSYAGLISTDTQYF
D: .; J: TRBJ2-7; length: 14; V: TRBV18; size: .; DNA: TGTGCCAGCTCAGAGAACCAGGGGAGAGGCGAGCAGTACTTC; CDR3: CASSENQGRGEQYF
D: .; J: TRBJ1-2; length: 16; V: TRBV18; size: .; DNA: TGTGCCAGCTCACCACCTTCAGGGGTCGGTAACTATGGCTACACCTTC; CDR3: CASSPPSGVGNYGYTF
D: .; J: TRBJ1-5; length: 15; V: TRBV5-5; size: .; DNA: TGTGCCAGCAGCTTATGGCAGGATAGCAATCAGCCCCAGCATTTT; CDR3: CASSLWQDSNQPQHF
D: .; J: TRBJ2-6; length: 17; V: TRBV4-2; size: .; DNA: TGTGCCAGCAGCCAAGAAGGTTCGGGGGCTGGGGCCAACGTCCTGACTTTC; CDR3: CASSQEGSGAGANVLTF
D: .; J: TRBJ1-1; length: 13; V: TRBV25-1; size: .; DNA: TGTGCCAGCAGTGACAGGGGTTGGACTGAAGCTTTCTTT; CDR3: CASSDRGWTEAFF
D: TRBD1; J: TRBJ1-1; length: 14; V: TRBV7-2; size: .; DNA: TGTGCCAGCATCGGGACAGGGGTGATGACTGAAGCTTTCTTT; CDR3: CASIGTGVMTEAFF
D: .; J: TRBJ1-1; length: 16; V: TRBV6-1; size: few; DNA: TGTGCCAGCAGTGAAGAAAGTAGGGGCCGCAACACTGAAGCTTTCTTT; CDR3: CASSEESRGRNTEAFF
D: .; J: TRBJ1-1; length: 15; V: TRBV7-2; size: .; DNA: TGTGCCAGCAGCTTATCATCCGGTATGAACACTGAAGCTTTCTTT; CDR3: CASSLSSGMNTEAFF
D: TRBD2; J: TRBJ2-1; length: 15; V: TRBV28; size: .; DNA: TGTGCCAGCAGCCCTACTAGCGACTACTACAATGAGCAGTTCTTC; CDR3: CASSPTSDYYNEQFF